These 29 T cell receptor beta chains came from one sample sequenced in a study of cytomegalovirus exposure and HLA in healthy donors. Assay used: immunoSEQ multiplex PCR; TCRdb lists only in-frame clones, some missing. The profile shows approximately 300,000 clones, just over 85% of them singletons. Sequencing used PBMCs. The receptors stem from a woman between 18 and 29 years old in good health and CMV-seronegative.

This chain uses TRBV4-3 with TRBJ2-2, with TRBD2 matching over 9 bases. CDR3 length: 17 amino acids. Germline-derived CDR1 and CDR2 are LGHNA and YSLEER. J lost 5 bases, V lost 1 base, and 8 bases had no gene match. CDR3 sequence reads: CASSQVVSGSGTGELFF. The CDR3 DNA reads TGCGCCAGCAGCCAAGTCGTTAGCGGGAGTGGGACCGGGGAGCTGTTTTTT.

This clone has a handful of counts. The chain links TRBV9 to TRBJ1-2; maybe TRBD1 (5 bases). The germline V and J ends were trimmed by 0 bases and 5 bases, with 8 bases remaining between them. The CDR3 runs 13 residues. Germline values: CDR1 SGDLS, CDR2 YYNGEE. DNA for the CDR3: TGTGCCAGCAGCGTAGACCCAGGGTATGGCTACACCTTC. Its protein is CASSVDPGYGYTF.

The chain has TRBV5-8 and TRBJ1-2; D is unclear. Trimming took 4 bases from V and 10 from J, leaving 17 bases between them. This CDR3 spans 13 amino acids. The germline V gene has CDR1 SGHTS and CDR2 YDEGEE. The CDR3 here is CASSLAVRVDYTF. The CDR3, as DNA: TGTGCCAGCAGCCTAGCTGTTCGGGTGGACTACACCTTC. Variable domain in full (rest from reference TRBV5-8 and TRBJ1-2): EAGVTQSPTHLIKTRGQQATLRCSPISGHTSVYWYQQALGLGLQFLLWYDEGEERNRGNFPPRFSGRQFPNYSSELNVNALELEDSALYLCASSLAVRVDYTFGSGTRLTVV.

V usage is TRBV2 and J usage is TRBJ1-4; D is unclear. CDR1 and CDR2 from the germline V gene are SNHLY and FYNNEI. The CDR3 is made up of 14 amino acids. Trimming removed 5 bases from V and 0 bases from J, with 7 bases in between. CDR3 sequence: CASSWATTNEKLFF. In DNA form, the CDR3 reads TGTGCCAGCAGTTGGGCCACAACTAATGAAAAACTGTTTTTT.

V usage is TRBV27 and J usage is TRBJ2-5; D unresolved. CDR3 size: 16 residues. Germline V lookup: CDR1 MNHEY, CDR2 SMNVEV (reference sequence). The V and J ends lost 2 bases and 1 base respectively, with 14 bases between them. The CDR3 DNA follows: TGTGCCAGCAGTTTAATGGGTCAAGCGCCCCAAGAGACCCAGTACTTC. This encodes CASSLMGQAPQETQYF.

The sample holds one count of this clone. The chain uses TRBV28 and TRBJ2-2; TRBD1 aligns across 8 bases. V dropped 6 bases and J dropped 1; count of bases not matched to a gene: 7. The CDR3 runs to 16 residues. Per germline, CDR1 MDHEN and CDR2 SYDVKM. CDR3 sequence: CASRRAGTGNTGELFF. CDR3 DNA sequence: TGTGCCAGCAGGCGAGCCGGGACAGGGAACACCGGGGAGCTGTTTTTT.

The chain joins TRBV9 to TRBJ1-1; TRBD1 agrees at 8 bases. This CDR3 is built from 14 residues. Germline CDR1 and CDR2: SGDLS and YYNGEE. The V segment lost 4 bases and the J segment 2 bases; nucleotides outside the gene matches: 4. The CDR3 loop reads CASSRTGQNTEAFF. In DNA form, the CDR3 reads TGTGCCAGCAGCCGGACAGGGCAAAACACTGAAGCTTTCTTT.

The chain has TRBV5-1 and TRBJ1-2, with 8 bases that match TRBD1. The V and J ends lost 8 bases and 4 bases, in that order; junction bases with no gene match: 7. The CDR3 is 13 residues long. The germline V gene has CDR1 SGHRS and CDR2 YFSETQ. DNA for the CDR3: TGCGCCAGTTCAGCCGGGACAGGCTATGGCTACACCTTC. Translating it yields CASSAGTGYGYTF.

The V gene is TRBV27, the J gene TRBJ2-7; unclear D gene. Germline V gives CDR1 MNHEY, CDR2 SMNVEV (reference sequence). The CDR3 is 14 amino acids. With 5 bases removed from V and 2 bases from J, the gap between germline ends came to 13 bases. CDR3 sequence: CASSPPGAAYEQYF. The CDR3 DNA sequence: TGTGCCAGCAGTCCCCCGGGTGCGGCCTACGAGCAGTACTTC.

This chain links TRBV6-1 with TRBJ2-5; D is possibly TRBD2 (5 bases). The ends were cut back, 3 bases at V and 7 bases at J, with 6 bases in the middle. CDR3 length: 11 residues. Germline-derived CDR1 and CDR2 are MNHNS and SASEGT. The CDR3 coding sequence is TGTGCCAGCAGTGACCGGGGGACCCAGTACTTC. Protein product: CASSDRGTQYF.

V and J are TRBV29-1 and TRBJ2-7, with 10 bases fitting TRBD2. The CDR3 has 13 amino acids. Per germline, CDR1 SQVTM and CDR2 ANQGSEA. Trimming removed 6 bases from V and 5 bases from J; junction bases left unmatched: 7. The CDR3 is CSVAMLAGDEQYF. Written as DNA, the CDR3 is TGCAGCGTCGCCATGCTAGCGGGAGACGAGCAGTACTTC.

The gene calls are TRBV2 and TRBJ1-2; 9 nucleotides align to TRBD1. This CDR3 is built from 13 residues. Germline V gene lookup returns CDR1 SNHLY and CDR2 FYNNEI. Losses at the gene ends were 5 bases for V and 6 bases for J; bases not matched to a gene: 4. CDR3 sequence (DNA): TGTGCCAGCAGTCCGACAGGGGGGGATGGCTACACCTTC. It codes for CASSPTGGDGYTF.

The CDR3 sequence is CASRPARDRGRSNYGYTF. CDR3 sequence (DNA): TGCGCCAGCAGGCCAGCCCGGGACAGGGGGCGATCCAATTATGGCTACACCTTC. The chain carries TRBV10-1 and TRBJ1-2, with 12 bases matching TRBD1. This CDR3 has 18 amino acids. J lost 5 bases, V lost 6 bases, and 16 bases had no gene match. The germline V gene has CDR1 WNHNN and CDR2 SYGVQD (reference sequence).

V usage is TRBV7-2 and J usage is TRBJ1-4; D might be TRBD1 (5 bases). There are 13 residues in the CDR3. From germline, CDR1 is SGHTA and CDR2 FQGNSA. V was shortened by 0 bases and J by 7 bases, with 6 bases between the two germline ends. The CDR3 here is CASSLAGGEKLFF. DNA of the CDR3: TGTGCCAGCAGCTTAGCGGGGGGTGAAAAACTGTTTTTT.

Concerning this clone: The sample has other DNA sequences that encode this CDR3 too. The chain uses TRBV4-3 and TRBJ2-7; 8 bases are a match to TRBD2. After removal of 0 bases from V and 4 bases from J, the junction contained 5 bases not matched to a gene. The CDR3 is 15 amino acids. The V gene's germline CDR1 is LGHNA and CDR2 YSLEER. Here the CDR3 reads CASSQEGSGSYEQYF. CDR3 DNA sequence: TGCGCCAGCAGCCAAGAGGGAAGCGGGAGTTACGAGCAGTACTTC.

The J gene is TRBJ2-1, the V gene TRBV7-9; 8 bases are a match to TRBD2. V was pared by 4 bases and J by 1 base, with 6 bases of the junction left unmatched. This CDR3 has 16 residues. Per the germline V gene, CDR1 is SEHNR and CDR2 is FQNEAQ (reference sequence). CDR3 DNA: TGTGCCAGCAGCTCCCAGCGGGAGAGGTCCTACAATGAGCAGTTCTTC. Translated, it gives CASSSQRERSYNEQFF.

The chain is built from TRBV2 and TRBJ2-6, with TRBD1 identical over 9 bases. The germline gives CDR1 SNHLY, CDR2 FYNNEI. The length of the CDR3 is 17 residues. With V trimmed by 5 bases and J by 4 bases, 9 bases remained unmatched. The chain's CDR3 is CASSIGTGKSGANVLTF. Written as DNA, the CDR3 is TGTGCCAGCAGTATAGGGACAGGGAAGTCCGGGGCCAACGTCCTGACTTTC.

The CDR3 reads CASSLYLAGVETQYF. DNA for the CDR3: TGTGCCAGCAGTTTATACCTAGCGGGAGTGGAGACCCAGTACTTC. The rearrangement joins TRBV27 to TRBJ2-5; TRBD2 matches 10 bases. Germline-derived CDR1 and CDR2 are MNHEY and SMNVEV (reference sequence). The trim removed 1 base at V and 5 bases at J, leaving 4 bases unmatched. The CDR3 has 15 amino acids.

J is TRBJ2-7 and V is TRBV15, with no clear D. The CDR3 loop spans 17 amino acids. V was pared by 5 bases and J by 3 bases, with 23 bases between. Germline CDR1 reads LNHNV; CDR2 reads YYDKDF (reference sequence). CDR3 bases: TGTGCCACCAGCGCCTCAACCTACAGTACGGATCGCTACGAGCAGTACTTC. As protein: CATSASTYSTDRYEQYF.

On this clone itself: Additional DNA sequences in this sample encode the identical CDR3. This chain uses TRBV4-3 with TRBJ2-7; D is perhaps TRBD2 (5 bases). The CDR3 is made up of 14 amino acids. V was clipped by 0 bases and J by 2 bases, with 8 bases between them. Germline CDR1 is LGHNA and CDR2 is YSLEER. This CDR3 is CASSQDLGAYEQYF. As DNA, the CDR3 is TGCGCCAGCAGCCAAGATCTCGGGGCCTACGAGCAGTACTTC.

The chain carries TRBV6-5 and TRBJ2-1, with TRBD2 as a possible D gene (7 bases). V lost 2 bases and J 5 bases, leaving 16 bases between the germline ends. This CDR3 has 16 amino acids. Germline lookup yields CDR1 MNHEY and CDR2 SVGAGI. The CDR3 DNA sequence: TGTGCCAGCAGTTACGCGGGAGAGGGGGTTAACAATGAGCAGTTCTTC. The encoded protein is CASSYAGEGVNNEQFF.

CDR3 loop: CASSPRGGPAEPQHF. The CDR3 DNA reads TGTGCCAGCTCCCCCCGGGGGGGTCCTGCTGAGCCCCAGCATTTT. The rearrangement joins TRBV18 to TRBJ1-5; tentatively, D is TRBD1 (5 bases). Germline CDR1 KGHSH, CDR2 LQKENI. The CDR3 has 15 amino acids. Trimming took off 6 bases at V and 8 bases at J, with 20 bases between the two ends.

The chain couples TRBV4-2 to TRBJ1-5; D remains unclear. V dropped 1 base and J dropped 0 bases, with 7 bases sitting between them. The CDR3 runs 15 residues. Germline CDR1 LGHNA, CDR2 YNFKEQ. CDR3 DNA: TGTGCCAGCAGCCAAGCTGCAGATAGCAATCAGCCCCAGCATTTT. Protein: CASSQAADSNQPQHF.

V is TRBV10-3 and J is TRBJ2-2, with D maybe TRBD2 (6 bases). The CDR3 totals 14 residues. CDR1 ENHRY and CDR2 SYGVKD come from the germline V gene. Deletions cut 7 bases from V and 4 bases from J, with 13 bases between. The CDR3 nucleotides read TGTGCCATCACCAAACTAGCTCCCACCGGGGAGCTGTTTTTT. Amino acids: CAITKLAPTGELFF.

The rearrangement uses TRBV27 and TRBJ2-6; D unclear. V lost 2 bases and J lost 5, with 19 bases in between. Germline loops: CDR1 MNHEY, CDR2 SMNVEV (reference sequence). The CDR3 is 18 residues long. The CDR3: CASSLLPSSPSWANVLTF. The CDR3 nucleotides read TGTGCCAGCAGTTTACTCCCCTCTAGTCCTTCGTGGGCCAACGTCCTGACTTTC.

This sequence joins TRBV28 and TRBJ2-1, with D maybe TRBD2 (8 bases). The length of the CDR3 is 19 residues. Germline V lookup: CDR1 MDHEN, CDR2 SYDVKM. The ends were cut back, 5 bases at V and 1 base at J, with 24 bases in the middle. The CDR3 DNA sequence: TGTGCCAGCAGTGGGGCCCAGGGGGTAGCGGGAATGTCCTACAATGAGCAGTTCTTC. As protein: CASSGAQGVAGMSYNEQFF.

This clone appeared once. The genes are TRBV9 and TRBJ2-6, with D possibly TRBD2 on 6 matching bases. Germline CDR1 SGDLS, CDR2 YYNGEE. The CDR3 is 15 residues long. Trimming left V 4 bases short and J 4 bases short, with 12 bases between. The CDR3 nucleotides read TGTGCCAGCAGCTCGCGGGGTTTCGGGGCCAACGTCCTGACTTTC. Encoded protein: CASSSRGFGANVLTF.

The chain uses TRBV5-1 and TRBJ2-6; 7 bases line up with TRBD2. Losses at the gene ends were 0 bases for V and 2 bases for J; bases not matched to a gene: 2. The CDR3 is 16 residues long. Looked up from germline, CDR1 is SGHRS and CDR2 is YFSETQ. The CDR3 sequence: CASSLAAGAGANVLTF. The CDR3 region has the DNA TGCGCCAGCAGCTTGGCCGCGGGGGCTGGGGCCAACGTCCTGACTTTC.

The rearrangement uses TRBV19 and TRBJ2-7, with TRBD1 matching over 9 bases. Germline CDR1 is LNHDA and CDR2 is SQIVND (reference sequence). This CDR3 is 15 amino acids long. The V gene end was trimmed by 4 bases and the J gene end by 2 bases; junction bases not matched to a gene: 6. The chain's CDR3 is CASSTRDRAPYEQYF. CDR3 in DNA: TGTGCCAGTAGTACCCGGGACAGGGCCCCCTACGAGCAGTACTTC. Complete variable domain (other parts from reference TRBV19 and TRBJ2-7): DGGITQSPKYLFRKEGQNVTLSCEQNLNHDAMYWYRQDPGQGLRLIYYSQIVNDFQKGDIAEGYSVSREKKESFPLTVTSAQKNPTAFYLCASSTRDRAPYEQYFGPGTRLTVT.